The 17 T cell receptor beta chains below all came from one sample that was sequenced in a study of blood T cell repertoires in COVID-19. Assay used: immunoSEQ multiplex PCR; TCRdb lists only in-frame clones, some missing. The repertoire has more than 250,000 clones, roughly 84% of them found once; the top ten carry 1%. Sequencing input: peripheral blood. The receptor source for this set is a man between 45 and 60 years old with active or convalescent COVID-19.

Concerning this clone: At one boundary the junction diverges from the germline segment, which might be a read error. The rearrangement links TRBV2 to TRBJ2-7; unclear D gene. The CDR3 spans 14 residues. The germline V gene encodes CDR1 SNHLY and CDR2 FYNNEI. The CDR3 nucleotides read TGTGCCAGCAGAGAAGACACGCACTCCTACGAGCAGTACTTC. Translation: CASREDTHSYEQYF.

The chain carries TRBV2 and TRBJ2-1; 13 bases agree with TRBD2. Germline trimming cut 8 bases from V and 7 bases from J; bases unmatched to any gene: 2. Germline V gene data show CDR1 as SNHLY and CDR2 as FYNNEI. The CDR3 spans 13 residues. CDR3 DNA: TGTGCCAGCGCGACTAGCGGGAGGAATGAGCAGTTCTTC. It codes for CASATSGRNEQFF. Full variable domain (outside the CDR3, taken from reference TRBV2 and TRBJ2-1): EPEVTQTPSHQVTQMGQEVILRCVPISNHLYFYWYRQILGQKVEFLVSFYNNEISEKSEIFDDQFSVERPDGSNFTLKIRSTKLEDSAMYFCASATSGRNEQFFGPGTRLTVL.

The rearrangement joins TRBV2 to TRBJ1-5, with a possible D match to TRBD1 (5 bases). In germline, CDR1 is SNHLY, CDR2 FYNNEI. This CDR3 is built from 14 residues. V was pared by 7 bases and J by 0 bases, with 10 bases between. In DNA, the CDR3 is TGTGCCAGCACTCGGGGGTATAGCAATCAGCCCCAGCATTTT. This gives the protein CASTRGYSNQPQHF.

The CDR3 protein is CASSRPTEGNTIYF. CDR3 in DNA: TGTGCCAGCAGCCGTCCGACAGAGGGAAACACCATATATTTT. This sequence joins TRBV7-9 and TRBJ1-3, with TRBD1 as a possible D gene (5 bases). Germline CDR1 reads SEHNR; CDR2 reads FQNEAQ (reference sequence). Trimming stripped 5 bases from V and 4 bases from J, with 12 bases between. The length of the CDR3 is 14 residues. The full variable domain, in which reference TRBV7-9 and TRBJ1-3 provide the parts outside the CDR3, is DTGVSQNPRHKITKRGQNVTFRCDPISEHNRLYWYRQTLGQGPEFLTYFQNEAQLEKSRLLSDRFSAERPKGSFSTLEIQRTEQGDSAMYLCASSRPTEGNTIYFGEGSWLTVV.

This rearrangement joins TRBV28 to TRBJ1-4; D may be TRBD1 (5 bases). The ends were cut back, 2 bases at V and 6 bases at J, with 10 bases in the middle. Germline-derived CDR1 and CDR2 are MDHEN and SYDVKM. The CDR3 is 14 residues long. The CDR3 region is CASSLSGGYEKLFF. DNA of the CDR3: TGTGCCAGCAGTTTAAGTGGGGGGTATGAAAAACTGTTTTTT.

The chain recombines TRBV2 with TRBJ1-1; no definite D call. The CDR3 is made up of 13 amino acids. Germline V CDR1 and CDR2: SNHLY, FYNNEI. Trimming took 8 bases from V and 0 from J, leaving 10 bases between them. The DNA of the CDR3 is TGTGCCAGCCACTCCTTTATGAACACTGAAGCTTTCTTT. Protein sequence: CASHSFMNTEAFF.

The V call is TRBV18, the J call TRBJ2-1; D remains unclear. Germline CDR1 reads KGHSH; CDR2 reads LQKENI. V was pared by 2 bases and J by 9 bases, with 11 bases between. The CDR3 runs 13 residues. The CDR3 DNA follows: TGTGCCAGCTCACCAAGCGAGTTCTCTGAGCAGTTCTTC. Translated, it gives CASSPSEFSEQFF. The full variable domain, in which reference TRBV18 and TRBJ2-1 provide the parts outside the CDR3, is NAGVMQNPRHLVRRRGQEARLRCSPMKGHSHVYWYRQLPEEGLKFMVYLQKENIIDESGMPKERFSAEFPKEGPSILRIQQVVRGDSAAYFCASSPSEFSEQFFGPGTRLTVL.

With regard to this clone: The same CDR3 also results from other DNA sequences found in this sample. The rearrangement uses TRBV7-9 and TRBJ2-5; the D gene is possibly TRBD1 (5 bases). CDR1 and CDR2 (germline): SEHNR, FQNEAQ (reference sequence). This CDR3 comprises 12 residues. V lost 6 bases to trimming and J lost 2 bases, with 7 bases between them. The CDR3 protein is CASSRQQETQYF. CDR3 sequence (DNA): TGTGCCAGCAGTCGACAGCAAGAGACCCAGTACTTC.

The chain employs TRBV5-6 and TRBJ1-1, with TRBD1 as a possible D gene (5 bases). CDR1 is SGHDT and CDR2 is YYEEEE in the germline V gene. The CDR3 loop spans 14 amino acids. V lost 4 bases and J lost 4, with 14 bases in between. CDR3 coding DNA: TGTGCCAGCAGCCGGGGAGGGGCAGGCACTGAAGCTTTCTTT. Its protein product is CASSRGGAGTEAFF.

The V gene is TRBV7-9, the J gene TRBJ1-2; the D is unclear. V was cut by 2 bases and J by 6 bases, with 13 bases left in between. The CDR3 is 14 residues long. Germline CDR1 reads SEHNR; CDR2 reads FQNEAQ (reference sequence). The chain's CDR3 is CASSLTAGWHGYTF. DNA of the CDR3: TGTGCCAGCAGCTTAACGGCAGGCTGGCATGGCTACACCTTC.

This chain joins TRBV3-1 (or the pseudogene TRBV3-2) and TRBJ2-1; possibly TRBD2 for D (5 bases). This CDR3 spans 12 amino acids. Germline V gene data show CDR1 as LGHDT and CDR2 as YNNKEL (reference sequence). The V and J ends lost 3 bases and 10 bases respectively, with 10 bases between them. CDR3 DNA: TGTGCCAGCAGCCACCTAGCTGGCGAGCAGTTCTTC. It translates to CASSHLAGEQFF.

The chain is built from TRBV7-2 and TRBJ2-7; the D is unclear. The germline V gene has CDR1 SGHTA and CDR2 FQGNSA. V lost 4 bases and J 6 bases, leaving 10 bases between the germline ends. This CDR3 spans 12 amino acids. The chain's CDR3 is CASSSYLAEQYF. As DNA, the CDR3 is TGTGCCAGCAGCTCTTATTTAGCCGAGCAGTACTTC.

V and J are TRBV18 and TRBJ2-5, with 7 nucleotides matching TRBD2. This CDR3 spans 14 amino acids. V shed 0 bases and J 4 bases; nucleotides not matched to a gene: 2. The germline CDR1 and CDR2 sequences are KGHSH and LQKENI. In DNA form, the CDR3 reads TGTGCCAGCTCACCACCGGCGGGAGTAGAGACCCAGTACTTC. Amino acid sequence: CASSPPAGVETQYF.

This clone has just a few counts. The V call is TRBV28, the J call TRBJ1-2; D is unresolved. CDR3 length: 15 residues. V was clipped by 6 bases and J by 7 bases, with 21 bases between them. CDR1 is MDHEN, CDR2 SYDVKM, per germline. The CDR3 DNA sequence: TGTGCCAGCAGAAGCAGGCTTGGAGGAGCGCGTGGCTACACCTTC. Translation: CASRSRLGGARGYTF.

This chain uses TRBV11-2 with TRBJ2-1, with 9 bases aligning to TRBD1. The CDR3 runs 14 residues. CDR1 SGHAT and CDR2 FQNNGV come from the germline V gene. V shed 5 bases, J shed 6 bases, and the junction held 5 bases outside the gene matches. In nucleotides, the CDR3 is TGTGCCAGCAGCCCCCGGACAGGGGTCAATGAGCAGTTCTTC. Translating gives CASSPRTGVNEQFF.

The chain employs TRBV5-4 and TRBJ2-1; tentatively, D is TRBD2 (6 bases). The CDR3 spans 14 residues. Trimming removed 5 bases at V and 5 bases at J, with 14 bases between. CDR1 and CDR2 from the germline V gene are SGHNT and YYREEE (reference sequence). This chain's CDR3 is CASSRSDYDNEQFF. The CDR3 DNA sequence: TGTGCCAGCAGTCGTTCGGACTATGACAATGAGCAGTTCTTC.

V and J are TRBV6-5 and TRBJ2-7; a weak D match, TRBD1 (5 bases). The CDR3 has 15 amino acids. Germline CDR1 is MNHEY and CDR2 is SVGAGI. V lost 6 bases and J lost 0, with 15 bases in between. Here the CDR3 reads CASRLFRGSSYEQYF. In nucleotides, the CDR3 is TGTGCCAGCAGACTTTTTAGGGGTTCCTCCTACGAGCAGTACTTC.